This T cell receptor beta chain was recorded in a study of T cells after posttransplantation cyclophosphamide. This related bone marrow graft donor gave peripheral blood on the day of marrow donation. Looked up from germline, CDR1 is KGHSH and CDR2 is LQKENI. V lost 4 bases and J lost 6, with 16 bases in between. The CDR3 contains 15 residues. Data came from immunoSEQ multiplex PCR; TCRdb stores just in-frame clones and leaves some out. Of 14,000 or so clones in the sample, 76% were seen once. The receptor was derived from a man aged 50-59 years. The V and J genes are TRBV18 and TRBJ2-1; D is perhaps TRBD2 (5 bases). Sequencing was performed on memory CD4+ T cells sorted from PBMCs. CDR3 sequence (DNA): TGTGCCAGCTCACAACTGGGAGCTGAAGGCAATGAGCAGTTCTTC. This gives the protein CASSQLGAEGNEQFF.